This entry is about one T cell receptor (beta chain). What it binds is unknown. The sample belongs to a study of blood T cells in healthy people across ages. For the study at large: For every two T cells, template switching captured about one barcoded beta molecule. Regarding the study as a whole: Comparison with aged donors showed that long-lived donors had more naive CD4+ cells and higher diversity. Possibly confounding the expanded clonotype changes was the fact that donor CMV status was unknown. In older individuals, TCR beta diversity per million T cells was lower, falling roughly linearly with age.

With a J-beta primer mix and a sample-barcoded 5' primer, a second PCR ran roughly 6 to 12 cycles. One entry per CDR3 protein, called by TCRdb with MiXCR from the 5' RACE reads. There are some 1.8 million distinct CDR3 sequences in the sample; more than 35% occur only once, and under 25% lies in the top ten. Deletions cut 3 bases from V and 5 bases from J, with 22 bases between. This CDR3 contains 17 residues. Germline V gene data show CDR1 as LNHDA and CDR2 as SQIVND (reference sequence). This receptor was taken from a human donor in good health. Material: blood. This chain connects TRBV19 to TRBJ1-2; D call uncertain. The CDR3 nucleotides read TGTGCCAGTAGTATTTCGGGCTCCCTACCGCCAAAGTATGGCTACACCTTC. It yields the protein CASSISGSLPPKYGYTF.